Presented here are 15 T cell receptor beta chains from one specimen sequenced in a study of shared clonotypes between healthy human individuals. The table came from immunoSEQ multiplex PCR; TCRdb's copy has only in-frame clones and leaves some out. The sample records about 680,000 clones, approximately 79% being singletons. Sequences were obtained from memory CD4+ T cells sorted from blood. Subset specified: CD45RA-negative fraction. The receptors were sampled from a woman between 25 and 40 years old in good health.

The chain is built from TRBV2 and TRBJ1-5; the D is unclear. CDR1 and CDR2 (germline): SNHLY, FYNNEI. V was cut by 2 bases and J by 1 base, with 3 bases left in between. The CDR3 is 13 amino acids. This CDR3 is CASSEHSNQPQHF. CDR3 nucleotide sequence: TGTGCCAGCAGTGAACACAGCAATCAGCCCCAGCATTTT.

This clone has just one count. The CDR3 coding sequence is TGCAGCGTTGAGAAGGGCTTCTCTGGAAACACCATATATTTT. Translation gives CSVEKGFSGNTIYF. This sequence joins TRBV29-1 and TRBJ1-3; D not certain. Germline V lookup: CDR1 SQVTM, CDR2 ANQGSEA. The CDR3 covers 14 residues. V was clipped by 3 bases and J by 0 bases, with 9 bases between them.

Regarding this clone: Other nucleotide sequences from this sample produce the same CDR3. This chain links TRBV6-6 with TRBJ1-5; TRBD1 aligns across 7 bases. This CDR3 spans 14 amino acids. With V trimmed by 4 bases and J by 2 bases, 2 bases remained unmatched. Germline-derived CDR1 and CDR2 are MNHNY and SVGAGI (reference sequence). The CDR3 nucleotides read TGTGCCAGCAGTTTTGACAGGGGCAATCAGCCCCAGCATTTT. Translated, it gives CASSFDRGNQPQHF.

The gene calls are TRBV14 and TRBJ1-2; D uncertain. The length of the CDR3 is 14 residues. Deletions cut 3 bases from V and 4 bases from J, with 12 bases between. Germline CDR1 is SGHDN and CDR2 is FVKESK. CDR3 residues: CASSHGLQPYGYTF. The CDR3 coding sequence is TGTGCCAGCAGCCACGGGCTCCAGCCCTATGGCTACACCTTC.

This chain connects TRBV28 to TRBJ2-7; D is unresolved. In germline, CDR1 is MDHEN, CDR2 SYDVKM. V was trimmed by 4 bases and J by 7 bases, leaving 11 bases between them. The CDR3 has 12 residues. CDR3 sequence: CASSSYPWEQYF. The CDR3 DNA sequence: TGTGCCAGCAGTTCCTATCCGTGGGAGCAGTACTTC. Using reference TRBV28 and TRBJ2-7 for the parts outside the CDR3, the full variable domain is DVKVTQSSRYLVKRTGEKVFLECVQDMDHENMFWYRQDPGLGLRLIYFSYDVKMKEKGDIPEGYSVSREKKERFSLILESASTNQTSMYLCASSSYPWEQYFGPGTRLTVT.

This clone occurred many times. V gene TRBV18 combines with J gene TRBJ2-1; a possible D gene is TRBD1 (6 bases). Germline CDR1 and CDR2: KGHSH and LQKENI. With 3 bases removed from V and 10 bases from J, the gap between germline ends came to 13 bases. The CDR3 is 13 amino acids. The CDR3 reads CASSPDSLGEQFF. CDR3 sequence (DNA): TGTGCCAGCTCACCGGACAGTCTAGGAGAGCAGTTCTTC.

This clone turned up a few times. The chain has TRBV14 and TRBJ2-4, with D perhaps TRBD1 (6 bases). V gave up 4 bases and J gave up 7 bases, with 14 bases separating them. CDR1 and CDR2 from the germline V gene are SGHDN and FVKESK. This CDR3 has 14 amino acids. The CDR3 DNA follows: TGTGCCAGCAGCCCCTACAGGGACGGGAACATTCAGTACTTC. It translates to CASSPYRDGNIQYF.

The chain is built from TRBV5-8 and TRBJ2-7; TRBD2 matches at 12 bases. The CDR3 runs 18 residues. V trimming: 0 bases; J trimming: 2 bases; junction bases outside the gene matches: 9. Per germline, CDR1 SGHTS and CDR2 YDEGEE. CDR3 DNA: TGTGCCAGCAGCTTGGTCGCTAGCGGGAGGGCCAGTACCTACGAGCAGTACTTC. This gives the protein CASSLVASGRASTYEQYF.

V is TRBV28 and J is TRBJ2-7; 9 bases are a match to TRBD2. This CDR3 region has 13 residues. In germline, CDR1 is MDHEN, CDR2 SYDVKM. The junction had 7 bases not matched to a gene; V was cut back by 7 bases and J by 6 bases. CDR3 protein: CASKLAGAGEQYF. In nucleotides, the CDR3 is TGTGCCAGCAAGTTAGCGGGAGCGGGCGAGCAGTACTTC.

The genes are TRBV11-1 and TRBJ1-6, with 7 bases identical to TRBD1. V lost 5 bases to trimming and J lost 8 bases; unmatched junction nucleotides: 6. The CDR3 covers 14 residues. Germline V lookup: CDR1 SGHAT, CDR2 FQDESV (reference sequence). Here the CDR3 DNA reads TGTGCCAGCAGCGGCGGGACAGCAGATTCACCCCTCCACTTT. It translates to CASSGGTADSPLHF.

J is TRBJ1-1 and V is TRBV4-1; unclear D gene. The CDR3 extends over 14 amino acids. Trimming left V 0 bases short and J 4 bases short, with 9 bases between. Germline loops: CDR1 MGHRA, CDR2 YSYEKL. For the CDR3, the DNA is TGCGCCAGCAGCCAAGAGGATTCAAGCACTGAAGCTTTCTTT. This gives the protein CASSQEDSSTEAFF.

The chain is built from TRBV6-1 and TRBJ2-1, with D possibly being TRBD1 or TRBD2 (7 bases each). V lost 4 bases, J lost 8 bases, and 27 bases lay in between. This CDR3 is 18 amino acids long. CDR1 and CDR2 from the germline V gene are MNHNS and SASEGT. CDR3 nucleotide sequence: TGTGCCAGCAGTGGGGCATCAGGGGGAGGCGGGAGACTCCATGAGCAGTTCTTC. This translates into CASSGASGGGGRLHEQFF.

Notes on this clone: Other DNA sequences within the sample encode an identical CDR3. The CDR3 nucleotides read TGTGCCAGTAGTACGGGGACAGTCGGCAATCAGCCCCAGCATTTT. Translated, it gives CASSTGTVGNQPQHF. The rearrangement joins TRBV19 to TRBJ1-5; TRBD1 matches at 7 bases. Germline V gene sequence: CDR1 LNHDA, CDR2 SQIVND (reference sequence). With 4 bases clipped from V and 2 bases from J, the junction kept 5 bases outside the gene matches. The CDR3 sequence is 15 residues long.

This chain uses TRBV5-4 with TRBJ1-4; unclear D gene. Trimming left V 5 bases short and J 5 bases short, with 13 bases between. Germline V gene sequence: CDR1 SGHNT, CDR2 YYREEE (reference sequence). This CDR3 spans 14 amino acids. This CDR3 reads CASSSGSLNEKLFF. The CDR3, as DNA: TGTGCCAGCAGTTCGGGGTCCCTAAATGAAAAACTGTTTTTT.

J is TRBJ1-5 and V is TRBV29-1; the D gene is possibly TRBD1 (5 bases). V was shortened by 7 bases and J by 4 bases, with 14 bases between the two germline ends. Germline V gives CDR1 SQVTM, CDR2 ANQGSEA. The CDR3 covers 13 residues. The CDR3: CSAAQEQNQPQHF. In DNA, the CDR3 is TGCAGCGCTGCACAGGAGCAAAATCAGCCCCAGCATTTT.